This T cell receptor beta chain was recorded in a study of shared clonotypes between healthy human individuals. This CDR3 spans 17 amino acids. Per germline, CDR1 SGDLS and CDR2 YYNGEE. V was trimmed by 2 bases and J by 1 base, leaving 15 bases between them. This clone has only one observation. Using immunoSEQ multiplex PCR, the repertoire was profiled, and TCRdb retains in-frame clones only, with some absent. The repertoire has about 480,000 clones, about 80% of them found once; the top ten carry roughly an eighth. This chain uses TRBV9 with TRBJ2-2; D tentatively reads TRBD1 or TRBD2 (5 bases each). The source is a middle-aged woman in good health. Some clones in this sample may be carry-over from other donors' samples. Specimen: PBMCs. CDR3 amino acids: CASSVKMGEMNTGELFF. Written as DNA, the CDR3 is TGTGCCAGCAGCGTCAAGATGGGGGAGATGAACACCGGGGAGCTGTTTTTT.